Following are 16 T cell receptor beta chains from one sample sequenced in a study of blood T cell repertoires in COVID-19. Libraries were prepared by immunoSEQ multiplex PCR; TCRdb keeps only in-frame clonotypes and omits some of them. The sample lists 150,000 to 200,000 clones; 84% were seen once. The sequenced sample was peripheral blood. The receptors were sampled from a man in his forties or fifties who had recovered from COVID-19.

J is TRBJ1-2 and V is TRBV4-3; 9 bases are a match to TRBD1. The CDR3 covers 11 residues. Losses at the gene ends were 3 bases for V and 11 bases for J; bases not matched to a gene: 1. Germline V gene sequence: CDR1 LGHNA, CDR2 YSLEER. The CDR3: CASSQGQGYTF. For the CDR3, the DNA is TGCGCCAGCAGCCAGGGACAGGGTTACACCTTC.

The chain employs TRBV7-3 and TRBJ2-3; perhaps TRBD2 as D (5 bases). Trimming cost V 6 bases and J 4 bases, with 14 bases left between them. This CDR3 is built from 14 residues. The V gene's germline CDR1 is SGHTA and CDR2 FQGTGA. CDR3: CASSFGLPADTQYF. CDR3 nucleotide sequence: TGTGCCAGCAGTTTCGGACTGCCGGCAGATACGCAGTATTTT. The complete variable domain, with remaining parts taken from reference TRBV7-3 and TRBJ2-3, reads GAGVSQTPSNKVTEKGKYVELRCDPISGHTALYWYRQSLGQGPEFLIYFQGTGAADDSGLPNDRFFAVRPEGSVSTLKIQRTERGDSAVYLCASSFGLPADTQYFGPGTRLTVL.

The chain couples TRBV15 to TRBJ2-1, with D tentatively TRBD1 (6 bases). V was trimmed by 1 base and J by 0 bases, leaving 10 bases between them. Germline V gene data show CDR1 as LNHNV and CDR2 as YYDKDF (reference sequence). The length of the CDR3 is 16 residues. Here the CDR3 DNA reads TGTGCCACCAGCAGAGGAAAACAGGGCTCCTACAATGAGCAGTTCTTC. Its translation is CATSRGKQGSYNEQFF.

In DNA form, the CDR3 reads TGTGCCAGCAGCTTTGGGACACCCCAAGAGACCCAGTACTTC. Translating gives CASSFGTPQETQYF. The chain recombines TRBV7-2 with TRBJ2-5; perhaps TRBD1 as D (6 bases). The germline gives CDR1 SGHTA, CDR2 FQGNSA. V shed 3 bases and J shed 1 base, with 9 bases lying between them. The CDR3 is made up of 14 amino acids.

This clone has only one observation. J is TRBJ1-2 and V is TRBV24-1, with D perhaps TRBD1 (5 bases). Germline CDR1 and CDR2: KGHDR and SFDVKD. The ends were cut back, 12 bases at V and 6 bases at J, with 16 bases in the middle. CDR3 length: 12 amino acids. The CDR3 DNA reads TGTGCCCCGAGTCGGGGGAGGGATGGCTACACCTTC. Its protein is CAPSRGRDGYTF.

This chain joins TRBV18 and TRBJ2-2; D unclear. CDR3 length: 16 amino acids. In germline, CDR1 is KGHSH, CDR2 LQKENI. V dropped 0 bases and J dropped 7 bases, with 15 bases sitting between them. This CDR3 reads CASSPPSRRGSGELFF. CDR3 DNA: TGTGCCAGCTCACCACCGTCGAGGAGAGGTAGCGGGGAGCTGTTTTTT.

The gene calls are TRBV28 and TRBJ2-6, with a weak D call TRBD1 (6 bases). CDR3 length: 15 residues. Trimming took off 6 bases at V and 2 bases at J, with 11 bases between the two ends. Per germline, CDR1 MDHEN and CDR2 SYDVKM. Here the CDR3 reads CASSLGGAGANVLTF. The CDR3, as DNA: TGTGCCAGCAGCCTAGGGGGAGCTGGGGCCAACGTCCTGACTTTC.

This rearrangement joins TRBV6-2 or TRBV6-3 to TRBJ2-2; 7 nucleotides agree with TRBD2. The V segment lost 6 bases and the J segment 4 bases; nucleotides outside the gene matches: 11. Germline V lookup: CDR1 MNHEY, CDR2 SVGEGT. This CDR3 is 16 amino acids long. CDR3 sequence (DNA): TGTGCCAGCAGCCCCCGGGCTAGCGGAGGCACCGGGGAGCTGTTTTTT. This translates into CASSPRASGGTGELFF.

This chain uses TRBV19 with TRBJ2-3; D is uncertain. This CDR3 contains 14 residues. V was shortened by 1 base and J by 0 bases, with 5 bases between the two germline ends. Germline V gene data show CDR1 as LNHDA and CDR2 as SQIVND (reference sequence). The CDR3 sequence: CASSIVQSTDTQYF. The DNA for the CDR3 is TGTGCCAGTAGTATAGTACAGAGCACAGATACGCAGTATTTT.

V is TRBV15 and J is TRBJ1-3; D uncertain. The CDR3 is 16 amino acids. V was clipped by 0 bases and J by 4 bases, with 13 bases between them. Germline V gene lookup returns CDR1 LNHNV and CDR2 YYDKDF (reference sequence). Here the CDR3 DNA reads TGTGCCACCAGCAGAGACAGGTTATCAGCCGGAAACACCATATATTTT. It codes for CATSRDRLSAGNTIYF.

This chain links TRBV24-1 with TRBJ2-3; the D gene is possibly TRBD2 (5 bases). CDR1 is KGHDR and CDR2 is SFDVKD in the germline V gene. The length of the CDR3 is 14 residues. Trimming shortened V by 5 bases and J by 5 bases, and 13 bases separated the two germline ends. As DNA, the CDR3 is TGTGCCACCAGTGGCGGGTTCGAGAAAGATACGCAGTATTTT. This encodes CATSGGFEKDTQYF.

The count of this clone is one. The rearrangement joins TRBV10-3 to TRBJ2-7, with D possibly TRBD1 on 5 matching bases. Trimming stripped 4 bases from V and 2 bases from J, with 9 bases between. This CDR3 spans 13 amino acids. Germline V gives CDR1 ENHRY, CDR2 SYGVKD. CDR3 coding DNA: TGTGCCATCAGTGGATGGGGCACCTACGAGCAGTACTTC. It encodes CAISGWGTYEQYF.

The chain links TRBV18 to TRBJ2-2; 11 nucleotides align to TRBD2. The V gene end was trimmed by 4 bases and the J gene end by 2 bases; junction bases not matched to a gene: 9. Germline V CDR1 and CDR2: KGHSH, LQKENI. The CDR3 length is 18 residues. CDR3 bases: TGTGCCAGCTCACTACAGCCTAGCGGGGGGCGAAACACCGGGGAGCTGTTTTTT. Amino acids: CASSLQPSGGRNTGELFF.

The chain carries TRBV7-9 and TRBJ1-2, with 7 nucleotides matching TRBD1. CDR3 length: 17 amino acids. After removal of 2 bases from V and 8 bases from J, the junction contained 17 bases not matched to a gene. Germline V gene sequence: CDR1 SEHNR, CDR2 FQNEAQ (reference sequence). CDR3 loop: CASSLSPDRAAQGGYTF. CDR3 DNA sequence: TGTGCCAGCAGCTTATCCCCAGACAGGGCAGCCCAGGGGGGCTACACCTTC.

J is TRBJ1-5 and V is TRBV6-2 or TRBV6-3, with TRBD1 as a possible D gene (6 bases). V lost 5 bases and J 4 bases, leaving 18 bases between the germline ends. CDR3 length: 16 amino acids. CDR1 is MNHEY and CDR2 is SVGEGT in the germline V gene. CDR3 amino acids: CASSRTGTRLNQPQHF. The CDR3, as DNA: TGTGCCAGCAGTAGAACCGGGACAAGACTTAATCAGCCCCAGCATTTT.

The V and J genes are TRBV10-3 and TRBJ2-7; tentative D call: TRBD2 (6 bases). Between the trimmed V and J ends, which lost 7 bases and 6 bases, there was a span of 19 bases. This CDR3 spans 14 amino acids. In germline, CDR1 is ENHRY, CDR2 SYGVKD. The CDR3 region is CAITSRQGGGEQYF. The CDR3 nucleotides are TGTGCCATCACTTCCCGGCAGGGAGGAGGCGAGCAGTACTTC.